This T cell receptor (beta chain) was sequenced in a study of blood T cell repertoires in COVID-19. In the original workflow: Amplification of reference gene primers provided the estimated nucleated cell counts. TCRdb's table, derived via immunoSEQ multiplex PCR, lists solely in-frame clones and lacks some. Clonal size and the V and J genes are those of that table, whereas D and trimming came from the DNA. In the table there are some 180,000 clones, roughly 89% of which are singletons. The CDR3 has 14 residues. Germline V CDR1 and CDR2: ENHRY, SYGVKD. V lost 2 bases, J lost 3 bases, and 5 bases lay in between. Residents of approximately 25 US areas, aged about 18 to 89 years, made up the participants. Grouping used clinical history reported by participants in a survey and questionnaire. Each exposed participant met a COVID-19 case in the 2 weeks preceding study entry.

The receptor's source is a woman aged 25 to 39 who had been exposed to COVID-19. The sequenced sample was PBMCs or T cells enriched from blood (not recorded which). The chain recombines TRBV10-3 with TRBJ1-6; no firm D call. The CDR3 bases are TGTGCCATCAGTGAGAGCAACTATAATTCACCCCTCCACTTT. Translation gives CAISESNYNSPLHF.